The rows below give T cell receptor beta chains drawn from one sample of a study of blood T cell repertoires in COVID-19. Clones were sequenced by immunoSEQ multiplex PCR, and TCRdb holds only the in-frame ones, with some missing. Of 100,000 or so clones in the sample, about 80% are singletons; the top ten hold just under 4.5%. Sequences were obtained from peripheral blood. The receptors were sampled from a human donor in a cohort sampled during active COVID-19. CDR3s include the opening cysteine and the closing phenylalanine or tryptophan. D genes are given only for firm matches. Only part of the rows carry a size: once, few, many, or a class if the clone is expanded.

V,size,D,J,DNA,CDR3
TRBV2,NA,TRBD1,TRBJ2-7,TGTGCCAGCACCCGGGACAGCTACGAGCAGTACTTC,CASTRDSYEQYF
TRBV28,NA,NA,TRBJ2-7,TGTGCCAGCACTCTAGGAGGGAGCTCCTACGAGCAGTACTTC,CASTLGGSSYEQYF
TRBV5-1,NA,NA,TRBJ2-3,TGCGCCAGCAGCTCGTTCGTTAATACAGATACGCAGTATTTT,CASSSFVNTDTQYF
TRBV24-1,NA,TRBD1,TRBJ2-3,TGTGCCACCAGTGATACTACAGGGGGCTCGGGCAAAGATACGCAGTATTTT,CATSDTTGGSGKDTQYF
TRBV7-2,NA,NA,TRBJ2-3,TGTGCCAGCAGCACGCGGACTGCGAACACAGATACGCAGTATTTT,CASSTRTANTDTQYF
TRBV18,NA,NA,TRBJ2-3,TGTGCCAGCTCACCACCGTATGGGGGCTCTTCTCGCACAGATACGCAGTATTTT,CASSPPYGGSSRTDTQYF
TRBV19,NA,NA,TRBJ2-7,TGTGCCAGTAGTACCCAGGGGGGCCCAGAGGCCTACGAGCAGTACTTC,CASSTQGGPEAYEQYF
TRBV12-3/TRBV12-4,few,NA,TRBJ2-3,TGTGCCAGCAGTTTAACGGGCACAGATACGCAGTATTTT,CASSLTGTDTQYF
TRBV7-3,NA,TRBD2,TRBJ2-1,TGTGCCAGCAGCCTCCCGGGGGGTGGGTACAATGAGCAGTTCTTC,CASSLPGGGYNEQFF
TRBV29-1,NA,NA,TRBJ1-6,TGCAGCCCGGTGCAGGGGCAGAATTCACCCCTCCACTTT,CSPVQGQNSPLHF
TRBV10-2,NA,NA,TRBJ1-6,TGCGCCAGCAGAAAAGAACACTATAATTCACCCCTCCACTTT,CASRKEHYNSPLHF
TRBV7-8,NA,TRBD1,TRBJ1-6,TGTGCCAGCAGGGACAGGGGGGCTTCACCCCTCCACTTT,CASRDRGASPLHF
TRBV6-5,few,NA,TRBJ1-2,TGTGCCAGCAGGAGTGACTATGGCTACACCTTC,CASRSDYGYTF
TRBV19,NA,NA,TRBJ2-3,TGTGCCAGTAGTAATGACCGGGACAAGCCGCAGTATTTT,CASSNDRDKPQYF
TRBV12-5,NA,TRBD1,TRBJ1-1,TGTGCTAGTGGTTTGACGGGGTTTCGGGACAGGGGGAACACTGAAGCTTTCTTT,CASGLTGFRDRGNTEAFF
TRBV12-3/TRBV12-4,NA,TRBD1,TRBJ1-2,TGTGCCAGCAGACCAGGACAGGAGAAGGGCTACACCTTC,CASRPGQEKGYTF
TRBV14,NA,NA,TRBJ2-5,TGTGCCAGCAGCCCCCCGTCGACAGGTGGGGAGACCCAGTACTTC,CASSPPSTGGETQYF
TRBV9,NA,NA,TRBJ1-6,TGTGCCAGCAGCGTAGGGGGGGGATCCGACTATAATTCACCCCTCCACTTT,CASSVGGGSDYNSPLHF